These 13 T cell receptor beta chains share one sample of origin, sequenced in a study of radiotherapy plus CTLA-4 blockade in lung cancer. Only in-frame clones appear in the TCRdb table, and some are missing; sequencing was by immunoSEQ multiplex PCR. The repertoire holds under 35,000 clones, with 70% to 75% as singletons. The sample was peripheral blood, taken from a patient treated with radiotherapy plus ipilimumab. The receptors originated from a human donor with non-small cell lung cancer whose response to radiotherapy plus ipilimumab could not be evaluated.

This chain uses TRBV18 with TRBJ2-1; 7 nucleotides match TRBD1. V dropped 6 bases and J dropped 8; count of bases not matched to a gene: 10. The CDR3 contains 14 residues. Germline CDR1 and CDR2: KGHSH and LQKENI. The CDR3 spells CASSPRQGNHEQFF. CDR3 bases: TGTGCCAGCTCCCCCCGACAGGGAAACCATGAGCAGTTCTTC.

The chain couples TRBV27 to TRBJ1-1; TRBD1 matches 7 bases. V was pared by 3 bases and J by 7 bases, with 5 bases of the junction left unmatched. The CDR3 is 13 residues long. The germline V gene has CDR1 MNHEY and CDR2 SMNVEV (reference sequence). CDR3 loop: CASSFARGYEAFF. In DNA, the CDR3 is TGTGCCAGCAGTTTTGCCAGGGGGTATGAAGCTTTCTTT.

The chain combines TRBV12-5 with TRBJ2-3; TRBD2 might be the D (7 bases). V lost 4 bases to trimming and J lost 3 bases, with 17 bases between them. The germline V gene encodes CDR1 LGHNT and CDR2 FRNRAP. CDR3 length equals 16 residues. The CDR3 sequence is CASGSAGQTPTDTQYF. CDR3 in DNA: TGTGCTAGTGGTTCAGCGGGACAAACACCTACAGATACGCAGTATTTT. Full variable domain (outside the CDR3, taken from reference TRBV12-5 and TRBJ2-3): DARVTQTPRHKVTEMGQEVTMRCQPILGHNTVFWYRQTMMQGLELLAYFRNRAPLDDSGMPKDRFSAEMPDATLATLKIQPSEPRDSAVYFCASGSAGQTPTDTQYFGPGTRLTVL.

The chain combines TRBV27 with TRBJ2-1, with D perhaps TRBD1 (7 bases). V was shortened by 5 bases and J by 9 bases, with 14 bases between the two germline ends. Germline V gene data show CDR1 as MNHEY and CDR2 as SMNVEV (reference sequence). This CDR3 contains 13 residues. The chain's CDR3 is CASSANRGGEQFF. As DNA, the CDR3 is TGTGCCAGCAGTGCCAACAGGGGAGGTGAGCAGTTCTTC.

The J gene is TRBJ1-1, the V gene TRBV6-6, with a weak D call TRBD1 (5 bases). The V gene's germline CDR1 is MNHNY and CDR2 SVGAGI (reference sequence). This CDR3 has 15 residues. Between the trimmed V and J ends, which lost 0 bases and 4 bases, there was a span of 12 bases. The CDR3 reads CASSYSQGGTTEAFF. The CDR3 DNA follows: TGTGCCAGCAGTTACTCGCAGGGAGGGACCACTGAAGCTTTCTTT.

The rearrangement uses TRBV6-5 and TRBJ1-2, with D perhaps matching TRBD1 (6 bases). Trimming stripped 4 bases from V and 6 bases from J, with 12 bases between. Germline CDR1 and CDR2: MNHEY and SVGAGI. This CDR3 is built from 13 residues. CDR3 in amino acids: CASSSVSGDGYTF. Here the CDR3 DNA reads TGTGCCAGCAGTTCGGTCTCAGGGGATGGCTACACCTTC.

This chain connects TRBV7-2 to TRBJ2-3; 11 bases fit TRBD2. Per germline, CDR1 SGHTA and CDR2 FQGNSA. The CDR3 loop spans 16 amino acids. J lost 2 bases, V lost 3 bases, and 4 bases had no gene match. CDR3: CASSFSGRALTDTQYF. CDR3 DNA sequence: TGTGCCAGCAGCTTTAGCGGGAGGGCTCTCACAGATACGCAGTATTTT.

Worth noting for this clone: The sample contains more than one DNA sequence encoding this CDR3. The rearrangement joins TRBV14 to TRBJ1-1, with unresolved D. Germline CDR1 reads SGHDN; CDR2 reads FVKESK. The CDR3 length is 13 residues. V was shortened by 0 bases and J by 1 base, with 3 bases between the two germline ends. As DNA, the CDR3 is TGTGCCAGCAGCCAAGACCAGAACACTGAAGCTTTCTTT. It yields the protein CASSQDQNTEAFF.

For the CDR3, the DNA is TGTGCCAGTAGGCGAGCGGGATCAGCCTACAATGAGCAGTTCTTC. Its protein is CASRRAGSAYNEQFF. The chain couples TRBV19 to TRBJ2-1, with 7 bases fitting TRBD2. The CDR3 is made up of 15 amino acids. V shed 6 bases, J shed 2 bases, and the junction held 7 bases outside the gene matches. Germline CDR1 and CDR2: LNHDA and SQIVND (reference sequence).

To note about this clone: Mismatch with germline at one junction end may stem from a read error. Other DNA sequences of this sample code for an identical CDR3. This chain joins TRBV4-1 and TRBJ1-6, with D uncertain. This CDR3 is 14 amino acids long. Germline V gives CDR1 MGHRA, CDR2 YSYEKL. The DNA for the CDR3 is TGCGCCAGCACCCAAGAGGGAGGTAATTCACCCCTCCACTTT. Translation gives CASTQEGGNSPLHF.

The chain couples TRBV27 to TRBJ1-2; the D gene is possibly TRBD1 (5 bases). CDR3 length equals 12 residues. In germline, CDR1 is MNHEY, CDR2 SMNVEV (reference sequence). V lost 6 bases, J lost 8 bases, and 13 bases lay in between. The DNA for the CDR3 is TGTGCCAGCAGGGACCCAGGGCGCGGCTACACCTTC. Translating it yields CASRDPGRGYTF.

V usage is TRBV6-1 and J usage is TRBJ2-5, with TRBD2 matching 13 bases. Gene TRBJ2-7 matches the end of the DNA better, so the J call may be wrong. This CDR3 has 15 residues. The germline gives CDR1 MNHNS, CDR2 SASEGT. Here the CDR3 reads CASRSGTSGAYEQYF. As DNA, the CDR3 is TGTGCCAGCAGATCCGGGACTAGCGGGGCCTACGAGCAGTACTTC.

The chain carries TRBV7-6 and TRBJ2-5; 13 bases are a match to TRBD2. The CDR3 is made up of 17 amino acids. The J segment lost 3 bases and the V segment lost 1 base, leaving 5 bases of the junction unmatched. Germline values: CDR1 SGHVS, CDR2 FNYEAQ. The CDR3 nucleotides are TGTGCCAGCAGCTTAGGGGGACTAGCGGGGAAAGAAGAGACCCAGTACTTC. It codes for CASSLGGLAGKEETQYF.